Following are 11 T cell receptor beta chains from one sample sequenced in a study of post-analysis software for immune sequencing data. The antigens of these receptors remain unknown. Study observations and caveats: TRBV5-6, TRBV5-1 and TRBV20-1 were among five TRBV segments more frequent in patients than controls.

Prepared TCR beta cDNA libraries contained unique molecular identifiers. Each CDR3 protein gets one entry after TCRdb re-called the PCR reads with MiXCR. The data hold 700,000 to 800,000 distinct CDR3 sequences, with about 27% observed a single time. The material sequenced was blood. These receptors were taken from a girl between 5 and 17 years old with multiple sclerosis.

This chain uses TRBV7-9 with TRBJ1-1; TRBD1 aligns across 7 bases. CDR1 and CDR2 (germline): SEHNR, FQNEAQ (reference sequence). The ends lost 6 bases at V and 8 bases at J; junction bases unmatched: 6. CDR3 length: 12 residues. For the CDR3, the DNA is TGTGCCAGCAGAGGAGGGGGCGTCGAAGCTTTCTTT. Its translation: CASRGGGVEAFF.

The chain couples TRBV7-2 to TRBJ2-3; 9 bases map to TRBD2. Germline values: CDR1 SGHTA, CDR2 FQGNSA. CDR3 size: 14 residues. V lost 3 bases and J lost 4; bases outside the gene matches: 2. The DNA for the CDR3 is TGTGCCAGCAGCTTTAGCGGGAGTGCAGATACGCAGTATTTT. Amino acid sequence: CASSFSGSADTQYF. The full variable domain, its missing parts supplied by reference TRBV7-2 and TRBJ2-3, is GAGVSQSPSNKVTEKGKDVELRCDPISGHTALYWYRQSLGQGLEFLIYFQGNSAPDKSGLPSDRFSAERTGGSVSTLTIQRTQQEDSAVYLCASSFSGSADTQYFGPGTRLTVL.

This clonotype was found a few times. The rearrangement joins TRBV6-5 to TRBJ2-1; D might be TRBD2 (6 bases). The V gene's germline CDR1 is MNHEY and CDR2 SVGAGI. CDR3 length: 14 amino acids. V was pared by 5 bases and J by 9 bases, with 17 bases between. CDR3 nucleotide sequence: TGTGCCAGCAGTCGCGGGGCTAGCAGCGGTGAGCAGTTCTTC. Translating it yields CASSRGASSGEQFF.

There are a few counts of this clonotype. CDR3 in DNA: TGTGCCAGCAGTTACTTTGCGGCAGACACTGAAGCTTTCTTT. It codes for CASSYFAADTEAFF. V and J are TRBV6-2 or TRBV6-3 and TRBJ1-1; D gene unclear. The CDR3 length is 14 residues. Trimming took 1 base from V and 3 from J, leaving 9 bases between them. Germline assignment: CDR1 MNHEY and CDR2 SVGEGT.

This clonotype was counted only a few times. The genes are TRBV28 and TRBJ2-5; 13 nucleotides align to TRBD2. The V and J ends lost 6 bases and 5 bases, in that order; junction bases with no gene match: 15. The CDR3 contains 18 residues. CDR1 is MDHEN and CDR2 is SYDVKM in the germline V gene. The CDR3 loop is CASSKPGLAGLGRETQYF. As DNA, the CDR3 is TGTGCCAGCAGCAAACCGGGACTAGCGGGGCTCGGGAGGGAGACCCAGTACTTC.

This clonotype was found a few times. This rearrangement joins TRBV29-1 to TRBJ2-3; 10 bases fit TRBD1. V gave up 1 base and J gave up 5 bases; unmatched junction bases: 9. The CDR3 runs 16 residues. Germline CDR1 SQVTM, CDR2 ANQGSEA. CDR3 loop: CSVEGDRGPVQDTQYF. The CDR3 region has the DNA TGCAGCGTTGAAGGGGACAGGGGCCCCGTTCAAGATACGCAGTATTTT.

This clonotype was observed a handful of times. This rearrangement joins TRBV29-1 to TRBJ2-1; maybe TRBD2 (6 bases). The CDR3 loop spans 12 amino acids. Per germline, CDR1 SQVTM and CDR2 ANQGSEA. The V end was cut by 7 bases, the J end by 10 bases, with 17 bases between. This CDR3 is CSARGGPREQFF. CDR3 bases: TGCAGCGCCCGAGGAGGGCCAAGGGAGCAGTTCTTC.

DNA of the CDR3: TGCGCCAGCAGCCCTGTTGCTAGCGGGAGGGCAGGTGAGCAGTACTTC. Translating gives CASSPVASGRAGEQYF. This chain connects TRBV5-1 to TRBJ2-5; TRBD2 agrees at 12 bases. CDR3 size: 16 residues. V trimming: 4 bases; J trimming: 11 bases; junction bases outside the gene matches: 15. Germline CDR1 and CDR2: SGHRS and YFSETQ.

The chain recombines TRBV28 with TRBJ1-1; D is unclear. CDR1 and CDR2 from the germline V gene are MDHEN and SYDVKM. V gave up 5 bases and J gave up 6 bases, with 10 bases separating them. The CDR3 sequence is 12 residues long. CDR3 amino acids: CASSPRDSEAFF. The CDR3 region has the DNA TGTGCCAGCAGTCCGAGGGATTCTGAAGCTTTCTTT.

This clonotype was seen more than once but under ten times. In DNA, the CDR3 is TGTGCCAGCAGACCCTTACTCCGGGGGAACGAGCAGTACTTC. Translation: CASRPLLRGNEQYF. The rearrangement links TRBV12-3 or TRBV12-4 to TRBJ2-4, with a weak D call TRBD2 (6 bases). The J call may be mistaken, given a closer DNA end match to TRBJ2-7. The CDR3 consists of 14 residues.

This clonotype was recorded many times. This chain links TRBV12-3 or TRBV12-4 with TRBJ2-1; 12 bases agree with TRBD2. The CDR3 totals 13 residues. Germline trimming cut 4 bases from V and 11 bases from J; bases unmatched to any gene: 3. CDR3 region: CASSSGLAGKQFF. Written as DNA, the CDR3 is TGTGCCAGCAGTTCTGGACTAGCGGGAAAGCAGTTCTTC.